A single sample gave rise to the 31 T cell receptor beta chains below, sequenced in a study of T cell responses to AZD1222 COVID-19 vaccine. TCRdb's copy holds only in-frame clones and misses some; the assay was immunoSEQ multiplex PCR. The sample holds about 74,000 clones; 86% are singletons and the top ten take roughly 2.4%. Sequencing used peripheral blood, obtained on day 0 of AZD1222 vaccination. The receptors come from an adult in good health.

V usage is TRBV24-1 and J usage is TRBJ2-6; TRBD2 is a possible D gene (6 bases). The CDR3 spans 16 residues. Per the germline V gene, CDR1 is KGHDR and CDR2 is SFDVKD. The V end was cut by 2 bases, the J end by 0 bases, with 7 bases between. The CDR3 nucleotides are TGTGCCACCAGTGATTGGGGGGACTCTGGGGCCAACGTCCTGACTTTC. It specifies CATSDWGDSGANVLTF.

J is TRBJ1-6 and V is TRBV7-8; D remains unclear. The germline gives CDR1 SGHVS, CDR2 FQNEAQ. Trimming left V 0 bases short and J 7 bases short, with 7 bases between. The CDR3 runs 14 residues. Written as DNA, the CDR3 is TGTGCCAGCAGCTTAGCGACGGGGAATTCACCCCTCCACTTT. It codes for CASSLATGNSPLHF.

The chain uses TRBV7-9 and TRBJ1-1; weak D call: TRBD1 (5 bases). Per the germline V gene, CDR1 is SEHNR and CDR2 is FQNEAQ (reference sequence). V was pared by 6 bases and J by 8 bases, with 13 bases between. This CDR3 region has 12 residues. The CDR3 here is CASSPRQTEAFF. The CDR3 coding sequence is TGTGCCAGCAGTCCTCGACAGACCGAAGCTTTCTTT.

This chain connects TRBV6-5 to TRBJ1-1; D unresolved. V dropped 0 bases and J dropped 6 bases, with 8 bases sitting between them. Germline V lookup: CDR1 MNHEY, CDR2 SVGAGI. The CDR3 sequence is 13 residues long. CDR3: CASSYSPRAEAFF. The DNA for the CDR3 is TGTGCCAGCAGTTACTCCCCTAGGGCTGAAGCTTTCTTT.

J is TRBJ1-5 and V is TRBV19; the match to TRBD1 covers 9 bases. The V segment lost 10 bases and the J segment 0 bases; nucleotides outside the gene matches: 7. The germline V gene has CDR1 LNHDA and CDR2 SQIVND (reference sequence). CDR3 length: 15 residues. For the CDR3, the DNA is TGTGCCATCGCGGACAGGGGATATAGCAATCAGCCCCAGCATTTT. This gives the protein CAIADRGYSNQPQHF.

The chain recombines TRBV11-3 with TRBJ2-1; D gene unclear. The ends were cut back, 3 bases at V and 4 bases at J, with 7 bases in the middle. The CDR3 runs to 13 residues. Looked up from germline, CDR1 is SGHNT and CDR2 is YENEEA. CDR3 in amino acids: CASSFGEYNEQFF. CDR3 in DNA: TGTGCCAGCAGCTTCGGAGAGTACAATGAGCAGTTCTTC.

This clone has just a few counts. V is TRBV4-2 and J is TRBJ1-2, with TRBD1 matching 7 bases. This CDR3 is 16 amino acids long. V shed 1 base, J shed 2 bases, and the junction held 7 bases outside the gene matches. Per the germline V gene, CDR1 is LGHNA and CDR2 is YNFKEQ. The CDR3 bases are TGTGCCAGCAGCCAAGTATCCCCGGGACAGAACTATGGCTACACCTTC. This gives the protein CASSQVSPGQNYGYTF.

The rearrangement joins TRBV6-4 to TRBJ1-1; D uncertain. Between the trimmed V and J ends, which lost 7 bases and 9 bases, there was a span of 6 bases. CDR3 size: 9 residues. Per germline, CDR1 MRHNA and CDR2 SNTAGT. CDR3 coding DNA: TGTGCCAGCAATTATAAAGCTTTCTTT. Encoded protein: CASNYKAFF.

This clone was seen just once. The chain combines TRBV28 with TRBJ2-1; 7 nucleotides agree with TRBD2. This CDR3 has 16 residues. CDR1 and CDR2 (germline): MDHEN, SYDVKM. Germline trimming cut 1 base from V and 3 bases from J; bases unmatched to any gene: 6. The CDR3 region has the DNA TGTGCCAGCAGTTTATACCTCGGGACTAACTACAATGAGCAGTTCTTC. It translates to CASSLYLGTNYNEQFF.

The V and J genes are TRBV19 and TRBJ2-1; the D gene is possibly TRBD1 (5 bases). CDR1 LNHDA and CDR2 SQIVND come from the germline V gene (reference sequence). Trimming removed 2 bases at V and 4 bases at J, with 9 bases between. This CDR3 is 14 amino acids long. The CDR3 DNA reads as TGTGCCAGTAGTATAAGGGGTCGGTACAATGAGCAGTTCTTC. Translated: CASSIRGRYNEQFF.

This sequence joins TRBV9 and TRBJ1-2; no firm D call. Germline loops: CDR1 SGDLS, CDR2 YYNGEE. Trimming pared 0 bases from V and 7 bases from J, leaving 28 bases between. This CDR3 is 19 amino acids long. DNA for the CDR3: TGTGCCAGCAGCGTAGCCTCCTCTTGGCAGGAAACCTCGCGGGGTGGCTACACCTTC. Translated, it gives CASSVASSWQETSRGGYTF.

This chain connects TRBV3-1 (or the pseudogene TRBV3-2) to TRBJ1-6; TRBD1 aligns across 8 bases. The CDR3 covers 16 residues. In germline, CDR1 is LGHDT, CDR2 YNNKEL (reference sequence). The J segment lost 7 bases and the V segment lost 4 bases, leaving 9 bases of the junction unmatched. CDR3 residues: CASSLGSGTGNSPLHF. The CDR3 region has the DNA TGTGCCAGCAGCCTCGGTAGCGGGACAGGAAATTCACCCCTCCACTTT.

The CDR3 bases are TGTGCCAGCAGTGAGACGGACAGGGGGACAACTAATGAAAAACTGTTTTTT. This gives the protein CASSETDRGTTNEKLFF. V usage is TRBV2 and J usage is TRBJ1-4, with 10 bases that match TRBD1. After removal of 3 bases from V and 0 bases from J, the junction contained 4 bases not matched to a gene. This CDR3 is 17 amino acids long. CDR1 is SNHLY and CDR2 is FYNNEI in the germline V gene.

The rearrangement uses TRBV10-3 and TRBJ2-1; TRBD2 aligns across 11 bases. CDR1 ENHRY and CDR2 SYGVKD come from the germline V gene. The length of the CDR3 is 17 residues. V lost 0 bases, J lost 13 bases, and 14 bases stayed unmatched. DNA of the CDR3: TGTGCCATCAGTGAGTCCGGATCGACTAGCGGGATGGGTGGACAGTTCTTC. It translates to CAISESGSTSGMGGQFF.

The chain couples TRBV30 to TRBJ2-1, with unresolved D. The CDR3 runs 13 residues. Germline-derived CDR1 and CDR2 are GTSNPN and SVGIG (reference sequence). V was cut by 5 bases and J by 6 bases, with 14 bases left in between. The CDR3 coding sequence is TGTGCCTGGGACACTGTACCCTTCAATGAGCAGTTCTTC. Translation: CAWDTVPFNEQFF.

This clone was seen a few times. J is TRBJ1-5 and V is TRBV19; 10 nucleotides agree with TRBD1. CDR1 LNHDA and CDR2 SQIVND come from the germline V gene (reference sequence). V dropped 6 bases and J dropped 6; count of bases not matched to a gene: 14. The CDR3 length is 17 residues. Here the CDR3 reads CASREDRGRVYSQPQHF. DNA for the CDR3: TGTGCCAGTAGGGAAGACAGGGGGCGCGTTTATAGTCAGCCCCAGCATTTT.

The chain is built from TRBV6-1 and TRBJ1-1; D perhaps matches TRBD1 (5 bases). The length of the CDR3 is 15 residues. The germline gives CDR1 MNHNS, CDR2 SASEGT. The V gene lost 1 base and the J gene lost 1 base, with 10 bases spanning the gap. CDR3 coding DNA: TGTGCCAGCAGTGAAGAGGTCGGGACGAACACTGAAGCTTTCTTT. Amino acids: CASSEEVGTNTEAFF.

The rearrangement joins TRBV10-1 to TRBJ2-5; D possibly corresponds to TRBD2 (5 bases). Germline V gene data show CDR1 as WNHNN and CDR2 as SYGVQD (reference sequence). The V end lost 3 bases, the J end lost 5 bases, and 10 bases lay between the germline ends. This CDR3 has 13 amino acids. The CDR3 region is CASSESPGETQYF. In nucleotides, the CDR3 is TGCGCCAGCAGTGAATCCCCGGGGGAGACCCAGTACTTC.

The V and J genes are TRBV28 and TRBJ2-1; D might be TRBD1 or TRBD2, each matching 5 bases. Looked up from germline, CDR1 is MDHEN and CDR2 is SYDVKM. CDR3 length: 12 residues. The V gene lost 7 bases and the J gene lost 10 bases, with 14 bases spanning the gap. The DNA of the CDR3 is TGTGCCAGCACCCTTGGGGGTGGGGAGCAGTTCTTC. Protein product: CASTLGGGEQFF.

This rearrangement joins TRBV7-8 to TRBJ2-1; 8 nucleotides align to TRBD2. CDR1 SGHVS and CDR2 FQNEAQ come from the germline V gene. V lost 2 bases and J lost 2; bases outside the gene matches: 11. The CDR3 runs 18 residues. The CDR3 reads CASSLSLAGPAPYNEQFF. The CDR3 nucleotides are TGTGCCAGCAGCTTATCGCTAGCGGGTCCCGCCCCCTACAATGAGCAGTTCTTC. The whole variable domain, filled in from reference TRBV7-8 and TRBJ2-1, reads GAGVSQSPRYKVAKRGQDVALRCDPISGHVSLFWYQQALGQGPEFLTYFQNEAQLDKSGLPSDRFFAERPEGSVSTLKIQRTQQEDSAVYLCASSLSLAGPAPYNEQFFGPGTRLTVL.

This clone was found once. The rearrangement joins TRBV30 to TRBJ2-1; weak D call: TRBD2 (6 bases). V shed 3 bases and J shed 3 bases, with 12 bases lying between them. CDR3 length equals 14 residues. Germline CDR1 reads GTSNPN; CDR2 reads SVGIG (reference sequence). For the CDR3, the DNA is TGTGCCTGGAGAACCGGCGGGAACTACAATGAGCAGTTCTTC. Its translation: CAWRTGGNYNEQFF.

The CDR3 DNA follows: TGTGCCAGCAGTGAAGCTAACTATGGCTACACCTTC. The encoded protein is CASSEANYGYTF. V gene TRBV2 combines with J gene TRBJ1-2; D gene uncertain. V was pared by 0 bases and J by 1 base, with 0 bases between. Germline V gene lookup returns CDR1 SNHLY and CDR2 FYNNEI. The CDR3 is made up of 12 amino acids.

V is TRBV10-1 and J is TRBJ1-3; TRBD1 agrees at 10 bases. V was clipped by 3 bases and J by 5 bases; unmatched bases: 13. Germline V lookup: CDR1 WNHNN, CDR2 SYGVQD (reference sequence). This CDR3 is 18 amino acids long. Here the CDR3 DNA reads TGCGCCAGCAGTGACCGCTTCCGGGACAGGGGTTGCAGAAACACCATATATTTT. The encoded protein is CASSDRFRDRGCRNTIYF.

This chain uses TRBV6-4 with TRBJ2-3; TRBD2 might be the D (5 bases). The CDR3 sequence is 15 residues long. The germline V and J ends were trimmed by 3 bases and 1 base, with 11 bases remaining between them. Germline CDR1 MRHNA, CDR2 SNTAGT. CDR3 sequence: CASSERARGTDTQYF. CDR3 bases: TGTGCCAGCAGTGAGAGGGCTCGAGGCACAGATACGCAGTATTTT.

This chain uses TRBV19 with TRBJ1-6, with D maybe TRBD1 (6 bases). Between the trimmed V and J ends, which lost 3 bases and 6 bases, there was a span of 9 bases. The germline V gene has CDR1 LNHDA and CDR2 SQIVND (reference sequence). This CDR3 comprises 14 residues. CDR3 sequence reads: CASSIAQGNSPLHF. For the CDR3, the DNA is TGTGCCAGTAGTATCGCACAGGGTAATTCACCCCTCCACTTT. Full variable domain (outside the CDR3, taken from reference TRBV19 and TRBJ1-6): DGGITQSPKYLFRKEGQNVTLSCEQNLNHDAMYWYRQDPGQGLRLIYYSQIVNDFQKGDIAEGYSVSREKKESFPLTVTSAQKNPTAFYLCASSIAQGNSPLHFGNGTRLTVT.

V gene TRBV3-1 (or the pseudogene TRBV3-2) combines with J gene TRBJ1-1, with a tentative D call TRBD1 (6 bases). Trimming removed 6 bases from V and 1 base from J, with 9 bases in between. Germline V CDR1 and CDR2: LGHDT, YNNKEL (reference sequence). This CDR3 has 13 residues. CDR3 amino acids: CASRDRANTEAFF. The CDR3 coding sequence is TGTGCCAGCAGGGACAGAGCGAACACTGAAGCTTTCTTT.

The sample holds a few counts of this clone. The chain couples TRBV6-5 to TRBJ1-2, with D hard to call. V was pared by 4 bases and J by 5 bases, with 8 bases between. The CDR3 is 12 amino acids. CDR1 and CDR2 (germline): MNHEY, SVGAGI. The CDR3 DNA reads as TGTGCCAGCAGTTTTGGTGTGTATGGCTACACCTTC. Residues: CASSFGVYGYTF.

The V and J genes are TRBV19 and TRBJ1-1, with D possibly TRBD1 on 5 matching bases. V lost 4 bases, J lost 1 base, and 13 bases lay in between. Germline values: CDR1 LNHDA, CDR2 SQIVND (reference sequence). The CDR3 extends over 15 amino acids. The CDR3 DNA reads TGTGCCAGTAGTACCTCGGGACTTAGGAACACTGAAGCTTTCTTT. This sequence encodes CASSTSGLRNTEAFF. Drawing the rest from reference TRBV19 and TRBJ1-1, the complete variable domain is DGGITQSPKYLFRKEGQNVTLSCEQNLNHDAMYWYRQDPGQGLRLIYYSQIVNDFQKGDIAEGYSVSREKKESFPLTVTSAQKNPTAFYLCASSTSGLRNTEAFFGQGTRLTVV.

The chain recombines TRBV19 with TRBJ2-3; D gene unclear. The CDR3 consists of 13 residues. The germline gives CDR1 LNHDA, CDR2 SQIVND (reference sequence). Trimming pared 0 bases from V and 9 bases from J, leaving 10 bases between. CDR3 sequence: CASSIDYSSTQYF. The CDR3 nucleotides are TGTGCCAGTAGTATAGATTACAGTTCGACGCAGTATTTT.

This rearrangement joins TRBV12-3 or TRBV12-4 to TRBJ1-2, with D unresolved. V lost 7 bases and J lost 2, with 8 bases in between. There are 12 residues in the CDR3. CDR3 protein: CASTGGNYGYTF. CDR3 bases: TGTGCCAGCACCGGAGGGAACTATGGCTACACCTTC.

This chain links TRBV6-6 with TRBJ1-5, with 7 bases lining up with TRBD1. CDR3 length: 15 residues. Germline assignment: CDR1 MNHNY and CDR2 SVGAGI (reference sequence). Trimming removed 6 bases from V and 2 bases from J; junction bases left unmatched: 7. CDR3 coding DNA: TGTGCCAGCAGCCCCAGGGGGTCGGGCAATCAGCCCCAGCATTTT. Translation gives CASSPRGSGNQPQHF.